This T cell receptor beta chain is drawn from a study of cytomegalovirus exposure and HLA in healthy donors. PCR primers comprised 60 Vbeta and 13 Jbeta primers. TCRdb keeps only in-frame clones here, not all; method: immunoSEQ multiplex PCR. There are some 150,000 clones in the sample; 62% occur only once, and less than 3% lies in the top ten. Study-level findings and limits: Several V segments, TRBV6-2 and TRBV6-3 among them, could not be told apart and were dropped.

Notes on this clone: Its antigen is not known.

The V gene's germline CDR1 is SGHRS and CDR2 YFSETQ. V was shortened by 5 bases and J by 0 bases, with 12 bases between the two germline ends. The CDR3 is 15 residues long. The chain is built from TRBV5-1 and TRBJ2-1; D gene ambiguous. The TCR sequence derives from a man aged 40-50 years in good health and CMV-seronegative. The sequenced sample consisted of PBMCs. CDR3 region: CASRWVADSYNEQFF. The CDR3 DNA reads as TGCGCCAGCAGATGGGTGGCGGACTCCTACAATGAGCAGTTCTTC.